A selection of T cell receptor beta chains follows, all from one sample in a study of blood T cell repertoires in COVID-19. TCRdb keeps only in-frame clones here, not all; method: immunoSEQ multiplex PCR. The table lists under 250,000 clones, 84% of them singletons, with about 1.5% in the top ten. The material sequenced was peripheral blood. These receptors were taken from a woman aged 40 to 55 who had recovered from COVID-19. CDR3s include the opening cysteine and the closing phenylalanine or tryptophan. The order of the fields is J gene, V gene, clone size, D gene, CDR3 protein, CDR3 DNA. The D gene is left open where the match is weak. Part of the rows lack a size; the others show once, few, many or a class for expanded clones.

TRBJ1-4 | TRBV19 | . | . | CASSLSAGVEKLFF | TGTGCCAGTAGTCTGTCGGCAGGGGTAGAAAAACTGTTTTTT
TRBJ2-2 | TRBV24-1 | . | . | CATSDLLGREGTGELFF | TGTGCCACCAGTGATTTGCTCGGCAGGGAAGGGACCGGGGAGCTGTTTTTT
TRBJ1-5 | TRBV28 | . | TRBD1 | CASSLIATGGSNQPQHF | TGTGCCAGCAGTTTAATTGCTACAGGGGGTAGCAATCAGCCCCAGCATTTT
TRBJ1-2 | TRBV5-6 | . | . | CASETLNYGYTF | TGTGCCAGCGAAACTTTGAACTATGGCTACACCTTC
TRBJ2-5 | TRBV10-2 | . | . | CASRPPGRGFMTQYF | TGCGCCAGCAGACCTCCGGGACGGGGGTTTATGACCCAGTACTTC
TRBJ1-1 | TRBV6-6 | . | . | CASSATLEAFF | TGTGCCAGCAGTGCTACATTGGAGGCTTTCTTT
TRBJ2-7 | TRBV5-1 | once | . | CASSLISAYEQYF | TGCGCCAGCAGCTTAATTTCAGCCTACGAGCAGTACTTC
TRBJ2-2 | TRBV29-1 | . | . | CSAAVWAGTTGELFF | TGCAGCGCCGCCGTATGGGCGGGCACCACCGGGGAGCTGTTTTTT
TRBJ2-7 | TRBV7-2 | . | TRBD1 | CASSRTGNYEQYF | TGTGCCAGCAGCCGGACAGGGAACTACGAGCAGTACTTC
TRBJ2-5 | TRBV11-3 | . | TRBD2 | CASSRSGARQETQYF | TGTGCCAGCAGCAGAAGCGGGGCCAGGCAAGAGACCCAGTACTTC
TRBJ1-1 | TRBV7-2 | . | . | CASSLYGGTLTEAFF | TGTGCCAGCAGCTTATACGGGGGAACTCTCACTGAAGCTTTCTTT
TRBJ2-1 | TRBV2 | . | TRBD1 | CASSTWTGEDEQFF | TGTGCCAGCAGTACCTGGACAGGGGAGGATGAGCAGTTCTTC
TRBJ2-1 | TRBV5-1 | once | . | CASSRGTSRDNEQFF | TGCGCCAGCAGCCGCGGGACCTCAAGGGACAATGAGCAGTTCTTC
TRBJ2-1 | TRBV24-1 | . | TRBD1 | CATSDFGQGSNEQFF | TGTGCCACCAGTGATTTTGGACAGGGGTCCAATGAGCAGTTCTTC
TRBJ1-1 | TRBV9 | . | TRBD1 | CASSSSTGGEAFF | TGTGCCAGCAGCTCGTCGACAGGGGGTGAAGCTTTCTTT
TRBJ2-6 | TRBV5-1 | . | . | CASSLLPVASGANVLTF | TGCGCCAGCAGCTTGTTACCGGTCGCCTCTGGGGCCAACGTCCTGACTTTC
TRBJ1-4 | TRBV5-6 | . | . | CASSQLGGGSTNEKLFF | TGTGCCAGCAGCCAACTCGGCGGGGGATCAACTAATGAAAAACTGTTTTTT
TRBJ2-3 | TRBV28 | . | . | CASSLNPGLGRDTQYF | TGTGCCAGCAGTCTGAACCCAGGGCTCGGGAGAGATACGCAGTATTTT
TRBJ2-3 | TRBV27 | . | . | CASREGGVPDTQYF | TGTGCCAGCCGGGAAGGGGGGGTTCCAGATACGCAGTATTTT
TRBJ2-7 | TRBV27 | . | TRBD2 | CASRKLPGLAYEQYF | TGTGCCAGCAGAAAACTCCCGGGACTAGCGTACGAGCAGTACTTC
TRBJ1-3 | TRBV6-1 | . | . | CASSGGQRLIFGGNTIYF | TGTGCCAGCAGTGGAGGACAGCGACTTATCTTCGGTGGAAACACCATATATTTT
TRBJ1-5 | TRBV7-2 | . | . | CASSLRQGGDQPQHF | TGTGCCAGCAGTTTACGGCAGGGAGGCGATCAGCCCCAGCATTTT
TRBJ1-1 | TRBV11-2 | . | . | CASSLGTGYTEAFF | TGTGCCAGCAGCTTAGGAACAGGGTACACTGAAGCTTTCTTT
TRBJ2-2 | TRBV4-1 | . | TRBD2 | CASSLLGLADTGELFF | TGCGCCAGCAGCCTTCTGGGACTAGCGGACACCGGGGAGCTGTTTTTT
TRBJ1-1 | TRBV7-3 | . | . | CASSLETGNTEAFF | TGTGCCAGCAGCCTTGAGACGGGGAACACTGAAGCTTTCTTT
TRBJ2-7 | TRBV2 | . | . | CASSPRAGTEQYF | TGTGCCAGCAGTCCACGGGCCGGGACAGAGCAGTACTTC
TRBJ2-1 | TRBV7-4 | . | . | CASSLCIDPLRTPHNEQFF | TGTGCCAGCAGCTTATGTATAGACCCCCTCCGGACACCGCACAATGAGCAGTTCTTC
TRBJ2-4 | TRBV29-1 | once | TRBD2 | CSVEVGGSYIQYF | TGCAGCGTTGAAGTGGGCGGGAGCTACATTCAGTACTTC
TRBJ2-1 | TRBV29-1 | . | . | CSVGGIDEQFF | TGCAGCGTCGGAGGAATTGATGAGCAGTTCTTC
TRBJ2-5 | TRBV3-1/TRBV3-2 | . | TRBD2 | CASSLGTTLKTQYF | TGTGCCAGCAGTCTCGGGACTACGTTAAAGACCCAGTACTTC
TRBJ1-1 | TRBV18 | . | TRBD1 | CASSPGQGVFIEAFF | TGTGCCAGCTCACCGGGACAGGGAGTTTTCATTGAAGCTTTCTTT
TRBJ2-5 | TRBV19 | . | TRBD2 | CASSSPSRGGQETQYF | TGTGCCAGTAGTAGCCCCAGTCGCGGGGGCCAAGAGACCCAGTACTTC
TRBJ2-7 | TRBV4-2 | . | TRBD2 | CASSHKVSGTTSYEQYF | TGTGCCAGCAGCCACAAGGTTTCCGGGACTACCTCCTACGAGCAGTACTTC
TRBJ2-1 | TRBV19 | . | TRBD2 | CASSRRRTSFNEQFF | TGTGCCAGTAGCCGCCGCCGGACTAGCTTCAATGAGCAGTTCTTC
TRBJ1-5 | TRBV2 | . | . | CASTRPEEPQHF | TGTGCCAGCACCCGACCCGAGGAGCCCCAGCATTTT
TRBJ2-5 | TRBV5-4 | . | TRBD2 | CASSLGGGQETQYF | TGTGCCAGCAGCCTGGGGGGGGGACAAGAGACCCAGTACTTC
TRBJ1-5 | TRBV10-3 | once | TRBD1 | CAISETGAGQPQHF | TGTGCCATCAGTGAGACAGGGGCGGGTCAGCCCCAGCATTTT
TRBJ1-5 | TRBV29-1 | . | . | CSVLLGAGLDQPQHF | TGCAGCGTACTCTTGGGGGCAGGGTTGGATCAGCCCCAGCATTTT
TRBJ2-1 | TRBV7-2 | . | . | CATELDSRYNEQFF | TGTGCCACCGAACTAGATTCCCGTTACAATGAGCAGTTCTTC
TRBJ1-4 | TRBV24-1 | few | TRBD1 | CATSDPGQGNEKLFF | TGTGCCACCAGTGACCCGGGACAGGGTAATGAAAAACTGTTTTTT
TRBJ1-4 | TRBV19 | . | TRBD1 | CASSWTGSTTNEKLFF | TGTGCCAGTAGCTGGACAGGGAGTACCACTAATGAAAAACTGTTTTTT
TRBJ1-5 | TRBV15 | . | . | CATSRALTQGGQPQHF | TGTGCCACCAGCAGGGCACTCACACAGGGCGGTCAGCCCCAGCATTTT
TRBJ2-7 | TRBV5-1 | . | TRBD2 | CASSGGTSGIAEQYF | TGCGCCAGCAGCGGAGGGACTAGCGGGATCGCCGAGCAGTACTTC
TRBJ1-4 | TRBV6-5 | . | . | CASSYSWDTEKLFF | TGTGCCAGCAGTTACTCCTGGGACACTGAAAAACTGTTTTTT
TRBJ2-1 | TRBV19 | . | . | CASKRGSYNEQFF | TGTGCCAGTAAACGGGGCTCCTACAATGAGCAGTTCTTC
TRBJ1-2 | TRBV29-1 | . | . | CSARGSWDGYTF | TGCAGCGCCCGGGGGAGTTGGGATGGCTACACCTTC
TRBJ2-7 | TRBV30 | . | TRBD1 | CAWSFTGGEQYF | TGTGCCTGGAGTTTTACAGGGGGCGAGCAGTACTTC
TRBJ1-4 | TRBV11-3 | . | TRBD1 | CASSLSGQKPTNEKLFF | TGTGCCAGCAGCTTATCGGGACAGAAGCCAACTAATGAAAAACTGTTTTTT
TRBJ2-2 | TRBV25-1 | . | TRBD2 | CASSGRRGGDTGELFF | TGTGCCAGCAGTGGCCGCCGTGGGGGGGACACCGGGGAGCTGTTTTTT